This T cell receptor beta chain originates from a study of cytomegalovirus exposure and HLA in healthy donors. The study's findings and limits: TCR beta chain V- and J-gene trimming was linked, in a later analysis, to a missense variant in DCLRE1C. The authors listed around 150 TCR beta chains as cytomegalovirus-associated.

About this clone: Its antigen is unidentified.

Use of 60 Vbeta and 13 Jbeta primers characterized the PCR. Clones were sequenced by immunoSEQ multiplex PCR, and TCRdb holds only the in-frame ones, with some missing. The sample carries roughly 200,000 clones, approximately 86% recorded once. The sequence was collected from a woman in her 30s in good health and CMV-seronegative. The specimen was PBMCs.

The CDR3, as DNA: TGTGCCAGCAGCCCCTGGACAGGTGTCAGAGAGCAGTACTTC. Its translation: CASSPWTGVREQYF. This chain connects TRBV7-8 to TRBJ2-7; 7 nucleotides line up with TRBD1. J lost 7 bases, V lost 5 bases, and 11 bases had no gene match. The CDR3 runs 14 residues. Germline assignment: CDR1 SGHVS and CDR2 FQNEAQ.